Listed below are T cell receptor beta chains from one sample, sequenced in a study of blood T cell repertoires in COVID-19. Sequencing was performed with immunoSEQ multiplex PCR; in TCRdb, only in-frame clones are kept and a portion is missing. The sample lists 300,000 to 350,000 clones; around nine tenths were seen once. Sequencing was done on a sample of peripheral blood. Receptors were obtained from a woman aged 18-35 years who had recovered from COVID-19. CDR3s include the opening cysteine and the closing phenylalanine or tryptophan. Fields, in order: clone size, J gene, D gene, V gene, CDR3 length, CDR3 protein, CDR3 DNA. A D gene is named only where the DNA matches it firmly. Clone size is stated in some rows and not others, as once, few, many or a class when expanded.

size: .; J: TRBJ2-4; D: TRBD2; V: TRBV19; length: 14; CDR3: CASSDGTSRNIQYF; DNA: TGTGCCAGTAGTGATGGGACTAGCAGAAACATTCAGTACTTC
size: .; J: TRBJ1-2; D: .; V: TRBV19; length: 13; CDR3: CASRSGAFYGYTF; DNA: TGTGCCAGCCGCTCTGGGGCTTTCTACGGCTACACCTTC
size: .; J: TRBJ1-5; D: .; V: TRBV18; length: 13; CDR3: CASSPQGKQPQHF; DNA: TGTGCCAGCTCACCCCAGGGGAAGCAGCCCCAGCATTTT
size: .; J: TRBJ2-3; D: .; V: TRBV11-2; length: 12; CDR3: CASSFLADTQYF; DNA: TGTGCCAGCAGCTTTTTAGCAGATACGCAGTATTTT
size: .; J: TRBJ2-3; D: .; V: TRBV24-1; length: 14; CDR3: CATSVTSGVATQYF; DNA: TGTGCCACCAGTGTCACGAGCGGAGTAGCTACGCAGTATTTT
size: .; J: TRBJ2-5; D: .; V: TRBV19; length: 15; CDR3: CASSSRRTDKETQYF; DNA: TGTGCCAGTAGTTCGAGACGGACAGATAAAGAGACCCAGTACTTC
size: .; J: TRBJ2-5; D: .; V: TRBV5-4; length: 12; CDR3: CASSSYQETQYF; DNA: TGTGCCAGCAGCTCCTATCAAGAGACCCAGTACTTC
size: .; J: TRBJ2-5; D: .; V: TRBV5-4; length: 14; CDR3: CASSREGQQETQYF; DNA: TGTGCCAGCAGCAGAGAGGGACAACAAGAGACCCAGTACTTC
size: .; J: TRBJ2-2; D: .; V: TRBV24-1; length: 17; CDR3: CATSELSWGQNTGELFF; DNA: TGTGCCACCAGTGAACTGTCTTGGGGCCAAAACACCGGGGAGCTGTTTTTT
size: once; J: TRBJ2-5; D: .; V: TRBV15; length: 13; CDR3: CATSRDPLETQYF; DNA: TGTGCCACCAGCAGAGATCCCTTGGAGACCCAGTACTTC
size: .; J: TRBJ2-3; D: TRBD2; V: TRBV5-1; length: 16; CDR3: CASSFGGTRPKDTQYF; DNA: TGCGCCAGCAGCTTTGGGGGGACTAGACCCAAGGATACGCAGTATTTT
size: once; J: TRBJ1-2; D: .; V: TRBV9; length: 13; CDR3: CASSVGQNYGYTF; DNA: TGTGCCAGCAGCGTAGGCCAGAACTATGGCTACACCTTC
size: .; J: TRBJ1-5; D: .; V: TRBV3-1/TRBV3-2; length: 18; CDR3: CASSQLIPSAPYYQPQHF; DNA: TGTGCCAGCAGCCAACTCATACCTTCCGCGCCATATTATCAGCCCCAGCATTTT
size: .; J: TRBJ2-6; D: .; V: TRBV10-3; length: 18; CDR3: CATRTGPARRGLANVLTF; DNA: TGTGCCACCAGAACTGGCCCCGCCCGTCGCGGGCTGGCCAACGTCCTGACTTTC
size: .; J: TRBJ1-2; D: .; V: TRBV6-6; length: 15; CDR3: CASSYSGSLLYGYTF; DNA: TGTGCCAGCAGTTACTCGGGCAGCCTTCTCTATGGCTACACCTTC
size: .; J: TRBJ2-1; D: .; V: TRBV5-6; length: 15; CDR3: CASSLRDSGRIGQFF; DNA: TGTGCCAGCAGCTTGCGGGACTCGGGACGAATTGGGCAGTTCTTC
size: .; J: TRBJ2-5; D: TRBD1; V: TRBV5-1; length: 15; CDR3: CASSLSTGARETQYF; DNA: TGCGCCAGCAGCTTGAGTACAGGGGCACGGGAGACCCAGTACTTC
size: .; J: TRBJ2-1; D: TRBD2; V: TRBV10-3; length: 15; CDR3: CAISTGLAEVGEQFF; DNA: TGTGCCATCAGTACCGGACTAGCGGAGGTCGGGGAGCAGTTCTTC